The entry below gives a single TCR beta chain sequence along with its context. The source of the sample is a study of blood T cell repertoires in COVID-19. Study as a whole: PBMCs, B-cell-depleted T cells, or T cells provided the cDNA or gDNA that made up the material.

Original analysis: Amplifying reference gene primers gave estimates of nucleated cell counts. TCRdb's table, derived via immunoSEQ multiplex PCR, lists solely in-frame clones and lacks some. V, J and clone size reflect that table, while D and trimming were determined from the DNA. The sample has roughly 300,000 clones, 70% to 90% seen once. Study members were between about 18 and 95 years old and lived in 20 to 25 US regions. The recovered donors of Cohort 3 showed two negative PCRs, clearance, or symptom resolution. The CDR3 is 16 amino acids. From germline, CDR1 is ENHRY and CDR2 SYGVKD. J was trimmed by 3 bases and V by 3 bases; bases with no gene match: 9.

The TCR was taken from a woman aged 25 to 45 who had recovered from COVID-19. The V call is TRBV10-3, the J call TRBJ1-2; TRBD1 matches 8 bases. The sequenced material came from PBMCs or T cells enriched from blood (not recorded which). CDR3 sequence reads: CAISDQRQGADYGYTF. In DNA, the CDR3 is TGTGCCATCAGTGACCAACGTCAGGGGGCTGACTATGGCTACACCTTC.